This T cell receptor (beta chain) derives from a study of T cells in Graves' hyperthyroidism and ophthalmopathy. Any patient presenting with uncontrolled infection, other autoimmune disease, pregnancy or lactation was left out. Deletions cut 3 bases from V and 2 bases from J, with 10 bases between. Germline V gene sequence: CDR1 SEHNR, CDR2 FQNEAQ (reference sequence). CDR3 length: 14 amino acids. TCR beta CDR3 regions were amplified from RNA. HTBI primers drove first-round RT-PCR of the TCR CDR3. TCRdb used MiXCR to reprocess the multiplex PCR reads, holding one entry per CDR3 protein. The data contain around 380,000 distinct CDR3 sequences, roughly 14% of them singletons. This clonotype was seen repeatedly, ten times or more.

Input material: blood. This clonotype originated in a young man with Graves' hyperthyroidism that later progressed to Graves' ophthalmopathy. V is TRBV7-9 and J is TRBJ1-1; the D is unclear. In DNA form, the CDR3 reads TGTGCCAGCAGCTTGCTTGAGGGAAACACTGAAGCTTTCTTT. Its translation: CASSLLEGNTEAFF.